This T cell receptor beta chain originates from a study of T cell responses to AZD1222 COVID-19 vaccine. Analyses pooled second doses at about 4 or about 12 weeks. This clone was counted only a few times. The table came from immunoSEQ multiplex PCR; TCRdb's copy has only in-frame clones and leaves some out. Of some 120,000 clones listed, 92% are singletons. The sequence was collected from an adult who received the AZD1222 COVID-19 vaccine. The sequences come from peripheral blood, collected 28 days after the second AZD1222 dose.

CDR3 sequence (DNA): TGTGCCAGCAGTGGACAGGGTAGTAGCAATCAGCCCCAGCATTTT. Amino acid sequence: CASSGQGSSNQPQHF. V usage is TRBV2 and J usage is TRBJ1-5; TRBD1 matches 7 bases. Germline-derived CDR1 and CDR2 are SNHLY and FYNNEI. Trimming cost V 4 bases and J 0 bases; bases outside gene matches: 3. The CDR3 runs 15 residues.